Sequencing of this T cell receptor beta chain was carried out in a study of regulatory T cells in long-lasting Graves disease. The time point is: newly diagnosed GD, antithyroid drugs for less than 3 months. Scientists built the TCR library using RNA that was extracted from PBMCs. A peripheral blood sample, 8 to 10 milliliters in volume, was drawn into EDTA tubes. The V end lost 4 bases, the J end lost 0 bases, and 14 bases lay between the germline ends. Germline V gives CDR1 MNHEY, CDR2 SMNVEV (reference sequence). This CDR3 has 16 residues. This clonotype was detected many times. For TCR beta, libraries came from iRepertoire HTBI primers and Arm-PCR of CDR3 regions. TCRdb re-called the multiplex PCR reads through MiXCR, storing one row per CDR3 protein. The data hold about 540,000 distinct CDR3 sequences, with 13% observed a single time. These same data were also listed under a study on T cells in Graves' hyperthyroidism and ophthalmopathy.

The genes are TRBV27 and TRBJ2-3; no definite D call. This receptor was identified in a man in his thirties or forties with Graves disease. This specimen consisted of peripheral blood mononuclear cells (PBMCs), obtained at new diagnosis, from a patient treated with antithyroid drugs. CDR3 sequence (DNA): TGTGCCAGCAGTTCAATCAGTGCTACTAGCACAGATACGCAGTATTTT. As protein: CASSSISATSTDTQYF.